Below, 23 T cell receptor beta chains from the same sample are listed, as sequenced in a study of blood T cell repertoires in COVID-19. TCRdb's copy holds only in-frame clones and misses some; the assay was immunoSEQ multiplex PCR. The top ten clones hold more than 2% of a sample with under 120,000 clones, around 83% of them seen once. Sequencing input: peripheral blood. These receptors were taken from a human donor in a cohort sampled during active COVID-19.

The chain uses TRBV6-5 and TRBJ1-2, with TRBD1 matching 10 bases. CDR1 and CDR2 from the germline V gene are MNHEY and SVGAGI. Germline trimming cut 4 bases from V and 6 bases from J; bases unmatched to any gene: 8. The CDR3 extends over 15 amino acids. As DNA, the CDR3 is TGTGCCAGCAGTTGGACAGGGGGGACTTCCCATGGCTACACCTTC. As protein: CASSWTGGTSHGYTF.

The chain links TRBV19 to TRBJ1-1; D gene uncertain. Germline CDR1 is LNHDA and CDR2 is SQIVND (reference sequence). V lost 6 bases to trimming and J lost 3 bases, with 14 bases between them. The CDR3 runs to 14 residues. The CDR3 region is CASSLVSGDTEAFF. For the CDR3, the DNA is TGTGCCAGTAGCCTGGTTAGCGGGGACACTGAAGCTTTCTTT.

This clone has just one count. The chain joins TRBV4-3 to TRBJ2-2; D remains ambiguous. CDR3 length equals 18 residues. V was trimmed by 0 bases and J by 1 base, leaving 15 bases between them. Germline assignment: CDR1 LGHNA and CDR2 YSLEER. Here the CDR3 reads CASSQEAQAPLNTGELFF. CDR3 sequence (DNA): TGCGCCAGCAGCCAAGAGGCCCAGGCCCCCCTGAACACCGGGGAGCTGTTTTTT.

The genes are TRBV5-5 and TRBJ2-1; D unclear. The length of the CDR3 is 15 residues. Trimming pared 0 bases from V and 4 bases from J, leaving 11 bases between. The germline CDR1 and CDR2 sequences are SGHKS and YYEKEE (reference sequence). In nucleotides, the CDR3 is TGTGCCAGCAGCTTGGGGAGCGCTGGTTACAATGAGCAGTTCTTC. The encoded protein is CASSLGSAGYNEQFF.

The chain combines TRBV7-2 with TRBJ2-7, with TRBD2 identical over 9 bases. The CDR3 is made up of 14 amino acids. Germline V lookup: CDR1 SGHTA, CDR2 FQGNSA. V trimming: 3 bases; J trimming: 4 bases; junction bases outside the gene matches: 4. CDR3 sequence reads: CASSFAGGPYEQYF. CDR3 sequence (DNA): TGTGCCAGCAGCTTTGCGGGGGGGCCTTACGAGCAGTACTTC.

The J gene is TRBJ1-2, the V gene TRBV11-2, with D possibly TRBD1 on 5 matching bases. This CDR3 contains 14 residues. V lost 5 bases and J 7 bases, leaving 17 bases between the germline ends. Germline V gene lookup returns CDR1 SGHAT and CDR2 FQNNGV. CDR3 residues: CASSPTGVGSGYTF. CDR3 nucleotide sequence: TGTGCCAGCAGCCCGACGGGGGTCGGTAGTGGCTACACCTTC.

This clone appeared a single time. The chain recombines TRBV6-5 with TRBJ1-2; no clear D gene. CDR3 length equals 13 residues. Per the germline V gene, CDR1 is MNHEY and CDR2 is SVGAGI. Deletions cut 11 bases from V and 4 bases from J, with 17 bases between. The CDR3 is CAARSGEAYGYTF. The CDR3 DNA is TGTGCCGCCCGGTCGGGTGAGGCCTATGGCTACACCTTC.

The CDR3 region has the DNA TGTGCCAGCAGTTCCCTAGGAAAGCAGTACTTC. Amino acid sequence: CASSSLGKQYF. The chain recombines TRBV6-5 with TRBJ2-7, with D unclear. Per the germline V gene, CDR1 is MNHEY and CDR2 is SVGAGI. The CDR3 spans 11 residues. Trimming took off 4 bases at V and 8 bases at J, with 9 bases between the two ends.

The chain carries TRBV27 and TRBJ1-2, with a possible D match to TRBD1 (6 bases). Per germline, CDR1 MNHEY and CDR2 SMNVEV (reference sequence). The CDR3 is 12 residues long. The V gene lost 3 bases and the J gene lost 7 bases, with 9 bases spanning the gap. CDR3 residues: CASSFRGSGYTF. DNA for the CDR3: TGTGCCAGCAGTTTTAGGGGGTCTGGCTACACCTTC.

The V gene is TRBV30, the J gene TRBJ2-3, with D perhaps TRBD2 (5 bases). Per germline, CDR1 GTSNPN and CDR2 SVGIG (reference sequence). V was trimmed by 1 base and J by 5 bases, leaving 10 bases between them. The CDR3 totals 13 residues. Here the CDR3 DNA reads TGTGCCTGGAGTGCTAATCGGGGAGATACGCAGTATTTT. Protein: CAWSANRGDTQYF.

The chain combines TRBV1 with TRBJ1-2; TRBD1 is taken as the D call from the table, unchecked against the DNA. TRBV1 has pseudogene status. This CDR3 has 16 amino acids. In nucleotides, the CDR3 is TGCACCAGCAGCCAGAATCCTACAGGGGGCGCAGATGGCTACACCTTC. Protein sequence: CTSSQNPTGGADGYTF.

The chain is built from TRBV6-6 and TRBJ2-5; D may be TRBD1 (6 bases). The CDR3 loop spans 16 amino acids. The germline gives CDR1 MNHNY, CDR2 SVGAGI (reference sequence). V was pared by 5 bases and J by 3 bases, with 19 bases between. The CDR3 DNA reads as TGTGCCAGCAGTCAGAGGACTTTAAGGGGGAAAGAGACCCAGTACTTC. Translation: CASSQRTLRGKETQYF.

The rearrangement links TRBV4-3 to TRBJ1-2, with D perhaps matching TRBD1 (6 bases). This CDR3 is built from 17 residues. V was trimmed by 7 bases and J by 2 bases, leaving 23 bases between them. Germline-derived CDR1 and CDR2 are LGHNA and YSLEER. CDR3 nucleotides: TGCGCCAGCAAGCCGACCTTTGGAGGGGGGGACAACTATGGCTACACCTTC. Residues: CASKPTFGGGDNYGYTF.

The chain employs TRBV6-5 and TRBJ1-1, with a possible D match to TRBD1 (5 bases). This CDR3 is built from 15 residues. Trimming removed 7 bases from V and 5 bases from J, with 20 bases in between. Per the germline V gene, CDR1 is MNHEY and CDR2 is SVGAGI. CDR3 loop: CASNLRGGLGTEAFF. CDR3 nucleotides: TGTGCCAGCAATCTGAGGGGAGGGTTGGGGACTGAAGCTTTCTTT.

The chain combines TRBV7-3 with TRBJ1-1; no definite D call. Germline values: CDR1 SGHTA, CDR2 FQGTGA. CDR3 length: 14 residues. V was cut by 5 bases and J by 4 bases, with 14 bases left in between. The CDR3 region is CASSVQLQGTEAFF. The CDR3 nucleotides are TGTGCCAGCAGCGTACAGCTACAAGGCACTGAAGCTTTCTTT.

This clone has only a few counts. This rearrangement joins TRBV7-2 to TRBJ2-7, with 9 bases matching TRBD1. CDR3 length: 15 residues. CDR1 is SGHTA, CDR2 FQGNSA, per germline. With 7 bases clipped from V and 2 bases from J, the junction kept 9 bases outside the gene matches. CDR3 nucleotide sequence: TGTGCCAGCACCCGAACAGGGGGCGCCCCCTACGAGCAGTACTTC. It specifies CASTRTGGAPYEQYF.

This chain connects TRBV29-1 to TRBJ2-7; D is possibly TRBD2 (5 bases). The length of the CDR3 is 11 residues. Germline CDR1 reads SQVTM; CDR2 reads ANQGSEA. V lost 7 bases to trimming and J lost 4 bases, with 11 bases between them. The CDR3 coding sequence is TGCAGCGGCGGGTGGGAATACGAGCAGTACTTC. Its translation is CSGGWEYEQYF.

This clone was seen a single time. The V and J genes are TRBV5-1 and TRBJ2-2; D may be TRBD2 (5 bases). The CDR3 consists of 16 residues. Trimming took 2 bases from V and 4 from J, leaving 15 bases between them. Per germline, CDR1 SGHRS and CDR2 YFSETQ. The CDR3 is CASSLIGEIFTGELFF. The CDR3, as DNA: TGCGCCAGCAGCTTAATCGGGGAGATTTTCACCGGGGAGCTGTTTTTT. Using reference TRBV5-1 and TRBJ2-2 for the parts outside the CDR3, the full variable domain is KAGVTQTPRYLIKTRGQQVTLSCSPISGHRSVSWYQQTPGQGLQFLFEYFSETQRNKGNFPGRFSGRQFSNSRSEMNVSTLELGDSALYLCASSLIGEIFTGELFFGEGSRLTVL.

The chain has TRBV2 and TRBJ1-1, with a tentative D call TRBD1 (6 bases). Per germline, CDR1 SNHLY and CDR2 FYNNEI. Trimming removed 7 bases at V and 2 bases at J, with 17 bases between. The CDR3 length is 15 residues. CDR3 nucleotides: TGTGCCAGCAACTTACAGGGTATGGTTAACACTGAAGCTTTCTTT. It encodes CASNLQGMVNTEAFF.

This clone occurred once. The J gene is TRBJ1-1, the V gene TRBV3-1 (or the pseudogene TRBV3-2); weak D call: TRBD1 (5 bases). This CDR3 is 16 amino acids long. Looked up from germline, CDR1 is LGHDT and CDR2 is YNNKEL (reference sequence). V dropped 1 base and J dropped 1 base, with 13 bases sitting between them. CDR3 protein: CASSQVAGLENTEAFF. The DNA of the CDR3 is TGTGCCAGCAGCCAAGTAGCAGGGTTGGAGAACACTGAAGCTTTCTTT.

The J gene is TRBJ2-7, the V gene TRBV28; D might be TRBD1 (6 bases). The CDR3 contains 12 residues. The V and J ends lost 1 base and 6 bases respectively, with 7 bases between them. Germline lookup yields CDR1 MDHEN and CDR2 SYDVKM. This CDR3 reads CASSLYRAEQYF. DNA for the CDR3: TGTGCCAGCAGTTTATACAGGGCCGAGCAGTACTTC. Together with reference TRBV28 and TRBJ2-7, the CDR3 gives the full variable domain: DVKVTQSSRYLVKRTGEKVFLECVQDMDHENMFWYRQDPGLGLRLIYFSYDVKMKEKGDIPEGYSVSREKKERFSLILESASTNQTSMYLCASSLYRAEQYFGPGTRLTVT.

This rearrangement joins TRBV29-1 to TRBJ1-1; 10 bases fit TRBD1. The CDR3 length is 13 residues. Germline values: CDR1 SQVTM, CDR2 ANQGSEA. The V and J ends lost 5 bases and 8 bases, in that order; junction bases with no gene match: 8. CDR3 coding DNA: TGCAGCGTTTCATTGCCGGACAGGGGGGAAGCTTTCTTT. As protein: CSVSLPDRGEAFF.

The rearrangement links TRBV6-5 to TRBJ2-2; a possible D gene is TRBD1 (6 bases). This CDR3 has 15 residues. V was cut by 6 bases and J by 3 bases, with 14 bases left in between. Germline CDR1 and CDR2: MNHEY and SVGAGI. The CDR3 protein is CASRGQLPDTGELFF. The CDR3 DNA sequence: TGTGCCAGCAGGGGACAATTACCTGACACCGGGGAGCTGTTTTTT.